This T cell receptor (beta chain) was found in a study of cytomegalovirus exposure and HLA in healthy donors. Use of 60 Vbeta and 13 Jbeta primers characterized the PCR. TCRdb's copy holds only in-frame clones and misses some; the assay was immunoSEQ multiplex PCR. In the table there are 150,000 to 180,000 clones, about 80% of which are singletons. Germline CDR1 is SNHLY and CDR2 is FYNNEI. J gave up 4 bases and V 10 bases, and 15 bases lay outside the gene matches. This CDR3 has 16 amino acids. Sequences were obtained from PBMCs. The source is a woman in her thirties or forties in good health and CMV-seronegative. This chain connects TRBV2 to TRBJ1-1, with TRBD1 identical over 10 bases. The CDR3 DNA follows: TGTGCCACGCGGGCCAGGACAGGGGGTCGAGGCACTGAAGCTTTCTTT. As protein: CATRARTGGRGTEAFF.